This TCR beta chain was identified in a study of CD4+ T cells in melanoma. Study-level findings and limits: In melanoma, neoantigen-specific CD4+ T cells reportedly differed in differentiation state.

Clones were read by immunoSEQ multiplex PCR, and TCRdb kept only the in-frame ones, dropping some. This sample has over 130,000 clones, with about nine tenths found just once. This CDR3 has 11 amino acids. V lost 2 bases to trimming and J lost 6 bases, with 7 bases between them. Looked up from germline, CDR1 is DFQATT and CDR2 is SNEGSKA (reference sequence). As regards this clone: What it binds is not known.

V is TRBV20-1 and J is TRBJ1-1; D gene unclear. This receptor was taken from a human donor with melanoma. The CDR3 sequence is CSARRWAEAFF. The CDR3 DNA reads as TGCAGTGCTAGAAGGTGGGCTGAAGCTTTCTTT.